This paragraph covers one TCR beta chain sequence. Its antigen is as yet unknown. Time point denoted: after dendritic cell vaccination, including at tumor progression/relapse. This sample was included in a study of glioma-infiltrating T cells after dendritic cell vaccination. Study-wide findings and caveats: No direct clonality-survival link was found; a diverse polyclonal response may matter.

Libraries were prepared by immunoSEQ multiplex PCR; TCRdb keeps only in-frame clonotypes and omits some of them. This sample yields some 90,000 clones, of which roughly four fifths are seen a single time; approximately 2.1% belongs to the top ten. CDR3 length equals 13 residues. The ends were cut back, 4 bases at V and 8 bases at J, with 12 bases in the middle. The germline gives CDR1 SGHTA, CDR2 FQGTGA. This chain joins TRBV7-3 and TRBJ1-3, with D possibly being TRBD1 (6 bases). The clonotype originates from a human donor with glioblastoma. This material consisted of blood, taken after dendritic cell vaccination. CDR3 protein: CASSSGPGDTIYF. The CDR3 DNA sequence: TGTGCCAGCAGCTCGGGCCCAGGGGACACCATATATTTT.